These 13 T cell receptor beta chains were sequenced from one sample in a study of human T cells and chemical hapten exposure. TCRdb passed the RACE reads through MiXCR, listing each CDR3 protein once. The data show about 350,000 distinct CDR3 sequences, roughly 6% seen once. Time point here: pre-sensitization, week 0. The treatment was: therapeutic diphenylcyclopropenone sensitization with weekly scalp DPC. Sequenced material: whole blood, taken in connection with sensitization to the hapten diphenylcyclopropenone (DPC). Receptors were obtained from a woman under 30 with alopecia areata. Some clones in this sample may be carry-over from other donors' samples.

The sample holds a few counts of this clonotype. V is TRBV25-1 and J is TRBJ2-7, with D hard to call. Germline V gene lookup returns CDR1 MGHDK and CDR2 SYGVNS. V was trimmed by 2 bases and J by 0 bases, leaving 11 bases between them. The length of the CDR3 is 15 residues. For the CDR3, the DNA is TGTGCCAGCAGTGAACCCAGTATGAGCTCCTACGAGCAGTACTTC. Its protein is CASSEPSMSSYEQYF.

This sequence joins TRBV6-2 or TRBV6-3 and TRBJ2-7; no definite D call. Germline loops: CDR1 MNHEY, CDR2 SVGEGT. V lost 6 bases and J 2 bases, leaving 8 bases between the germline ends. The CDR3 runs 12 residues. The DNA of the CDR3 is TGTGCCAGCAGCCCCCCAACCTACGAGCAGTACTTC. This sequence encodes CASSPPTYEQYF.

This clonotype has just a few counts. V usage is TRBV4-2 and J usage is TRBJ1-5; D remains unclear. Looked up from germline, CDR1 is LGHNA and CDR2 is YNFKEQ. This CDR3 is 15 amino acids long. The V gene lost 0 bases and the J gene lost 3 bases, with 9 bases spanning the gap. In nucleotides, the CDR3 is TGTGCCAGCAGCCAAGAAATCCGGCACAATCAGCCCCAGCATTTT. Protein: CASSQEIRHNQPQHF.

This chain links TRBV6-2 or TRBV6-3 with TRBJ1-2, with D unresolved. The CDR3 spans 14 residues. V lost 9 bases, J lost 2 bases, and 16 bases lay in between. CDR1 is MNHEY and CDR2 is SVGEGT in the germline V gene. The chain's CDR3 is CASRGALTNYGYTF. The CDR3 DNA sequence: TGTGCCAGTCGTGGTGCCCTCACGAACTATGGCTACACCTTC.

This clonotype has only a few counts. This chain links TRBV10-3 with TRBJ1-2; no clear D. Trimming removed 2 bases from V and 2 bases from J, with 9 bases in between. The CDR3 consists of 14 residues. Germline CDR1 is ENHRY and CDR2 is SYGVKD. The DNA of the CDR3 is TGTGCCATCAGTGAGACGGTGCAAAACTATGGCTACACCTTC. This translates into CAISETVQNYGYTF.

This clonotype has just a few counts. The chain carries TRBV7-2 and TRBJ2-1; D remains ambiguous. V lost 2 bases and J lost 7, with 12 bases in between. The germline V gene encodes CDR1 SGHTA and CDR2 FQGNSA. There are 14 residues in the CDR3. For the CDR3, the DNA is TGTGCCAGCAGCTTATTGGGAAGGACGAATGAGCAGTTCTTC. Amino acid sequence: CASSLLGRTNEQFF. The full variable domain, completed using reference TRBV7-2 and TRBJ2-1, is GAGVSQSPSNKVTEKGKDVELRCDPISGHTALYWYRQSLGQGLEFLIYFQGNSAPDKSGLPSDRFSAERTGGSVSTLTIQRTQQEDSAVYLCASSLLGRTNEQFFGPGTRLTVL.

This clonotype has more than one count but fewer than ten. The chain couples TRBV5-1 to TRBJ1-1; D might be TRBD1 (6 bases). V gave up 4 bases and J gave up 3 bases, with 16 bases separating them. The CDR3 runs 15 residues. The germline V gene encodes CDR1 SGHRS and CDR2 YFSETQ. The CDR3 sequence: CASSQQNPGDTEAFF. DNA for the CDR3: TGCGCCAGCAGCCAACAAAACCCAGGGGACACTGAAGCTTTCTTT.

This clonotype has a handful of counts. V gene TRBV4-3 combines with J gene TRBJ1-2; D is possibly TRBD1 (6 bases). Germline-derived CDR1 and CDR2 are LGHNA and YSLEER. The CDR3 length is 14 residues. The V and J ends lost 1 base and 4 bases respectively, with 10 bases between them. This chain's CDR3 is CASSQVTGAYGYTF. CDR3 nucleotides: TGCGCCAGCAGCCAAGTGACAGGAGCCTATGGCTACACCTTC.

This clonotype has at least ten counts. The V and J genes are TRBV12-3 or TRBV12-4 and TRBJ1-1; tentatively, D is TRBD1 (5 bases). Trimming pared 5 bases from V and 11 bases from J, leaving 18 bases between. This CDR3 contains 13 residues. For the CDR3, the DNA is TGTGCCAGCAGTAGCAGGGACGGCGTCGCCGCTTTCTTT. Translated: CASSSRDGVAAFF.

This clonotype was seen repeatedly, ten times or more. The chain recombines TRBV5-1 with TRBJ1-6; D unresolved. The CDR3 is made up of 16 amino acids. V was trimmed by 1 base and J by 5 bases, leaving 13 bases between them. CDR1 is SGHRS and CDR2 is YFSETQ in the germline V gene. DNA for the CDR3: TGCGCCAGCAGCTTGCCGGGGTCTTCGGATAATTCACCCCTCCACTTT. Translating gives CASSLPGSSDNSPLHF.

The sample holds many counts of this clonotype. This chain connects TRBV14 to TRBJ2-5; D is unresolved. This CDR3 is 13 amino acids long. V gave up 1 base and J gave up 5 bases, with 8 bases separating them. CDR1 SGHDN and CDR2 FVKESK come from the germline V gene. The CDR3, as DNA: TGTGCCAGCAGCCAAGCTCCTAAGGAGACCCAGTACTTC. Encoded protein: CASSQAPKETQYF.

This clonotype turned up a few times. The V call is TRBV18, the J call TRBJ2-7; D unclear. V shed 3 bases and J shed 6 bases, with 15 bases lying between them. In germline, CDR1 is KGHSH, CDR2 LQKENI. This CDR3 comprises 14 residues. The CDR3 sequence: CASSPGPHKGEQYF. As DNA, the CDR3 is TGTGCCAGCTCACCCGGACCTCACAAGGGCGAGCAGTACTTC. Full variable domain (rest looked up from reference TRBV18 and TRBJ2-7): NAGVMQNPRHLVRRRGQEARLRCSPMKGHSHVYWYRQLPEEGLKFMVYLQKENIIDESGMPKERFSAEFPKEGPSILRIQQVVRGDSAAYFCASSPGPHKGEQYFGPGTRLTVT.

This clonotype has just a few counts. The rearrangement joins TRBV5-1 to TRBJ2-4; tentatively, D is TRBD1 (6 bases). Trimming removed 10 bases at V and 6 bases at J, with 23 bases between. The CDR3 totals 15 residues. CDR1 SGHRS and CDR2 YFSETQ come from the germline V gene. The CDR3 DNA reads as TGCGCCTCCAACTTGGGGGCGATGAGCGGAAACATTCAGTACTTC. Translation: CASNLGAMSGNIQYF.